The T cell receptor (beta chain) described here comes from a study of technical replicates of blood from a few donors. The germline gives CDR1 PRHDT, CDR2 FYEKMQ (reference sequence). The CDR3 is made up of 14 amino acids. As regards this clone: Sequence at one end of the junction differs from germline and may be a read error.

The protocol was immunoSEQ multiplex PCR, while the TCRdb copy is restricted to in-frame clones and leaves out a portion. The sample has tens of thousands of clones, approximately 94% seen once; the top ten hold more than 0.2%. This receptor was taken from a human donor in good health. The specimen was T cells isolated from PBMCs. The V gene is TRBV13, the J gene TRBJ2-7, with 7 bases lining up with TRBD1. This CDR3 is CASTLGDRYYEQYF. DNA for the CDR3: TGTGCCAGCACCTTAGGGGACAGATACTACGAGCAGTACTTC.